What follows are 8 T cell receptor beta chains derived from one specimen sequenced in a study of cytomegalovirus exposure and HLA in healthy donors. The PCR ran on 60 Vbeta and 13 Jbeta primers. Generated by immunoSEQ multiplex PCR, the TCRdb table keeps only in-frame clones and is missing some. The table records under 150,000 clones, approximately 89% of them present only once. Sequencing was performed on PBMCs. Every receptor here comes from a woman aged 25 to 39 in good health and CMV-seropositive.

The DNA of the CDR3 is TGTGCCAGCAGCGCCTATAGCACAGATACGCAGTATTTT. It translates to CASSAYSTDTQYF. This chain uses TRBV9 with TRBJ2-3; no reliable D call. This CDR3 is 13 amino acids long. Germline CDR1 is SGDLS and CDR2 is YYNGEE. The V end lost 3 bases, the J end lost 0 bases, and 5 bases lay between the germline ends.

The V call is TRBV19, the J call TRBJ1-5; TRBD1 is a possible D gene (6 bases). This CDR3 is 13 amino acids long. Trimming removed 7 bases from V and 5 bases from J, with 12 bases in between. Germline CDR1 and CDR2: LNHDA and SQIVND (reference sequence). The CDR3 protein is CASKEGGYQPQHF. CDR3 nucleotide sequence: TGTGCCAGTAAAGAAGGGGGTTATCAGCCCCAGCATTTT.

This clone has only a few counts. This chain joins TRBV27 and TRBJ2-3, with 7 nucleotides matching TRBD2. Germline V gene sequence: CDR1 MNHEY, CDR2 SMNVEV (reference sequence). The CDR3 loop spans 12 amino acids. V was clipped by 4 bases and J by 6 bases; unmatched bases: 1. Here the CDR3 reads CASSWGGDTQYF. The DNA of the CDR3 is TGTGCCAGCAGTTGGGGGGGGGATACGCAGTATTTT.

The chain carries TRBV27 and TRBJ2-7; TRBD1 agrees at 9 bases. The CDR3 extends over 13 amino acids. The germline V gene has CDR1 MNHEY and CDR2 SMNVEV (reference sequence). Trimming cost V 6 bases and J 5 bases; bases outside gene matches: 5. The CDR3 DNA is TGTGCCAGCAGGGGGACAGGGCGGAACGAGCAGTACTTC. It encodes CASRGTGRNEQYF.

The gene calls are TRBV5-6 and TRBJ2-3, with TRBD1 identical over 11 bases. The V segment lost 5 bases and the J segment 12 bases; nucleotides outside the gene matches: 11. CDR3 length: 14 residues. The germline gives CDR1 SGHDT, CDR2 YYEEEE. CDR3 loop: CASSLGQGAARQYF. As DNA, the CDR3 is TGTGCCAGCAGTCTTGGACAGGGGGCAGCCCGCCAGTATTTT.

The chain couples TRBV4-1 to TRBJ2-5; 8 bases align to TRBD1. The DNA end favors TRBJ2-7, so the J call may be wrong. The CDR3 is made up of 14 amino acids. Germline assignment: CDR1 MGHRA and CDR2 YSYEKL. The CDR3 DNA follows: TGCGCCAGCAGCCGCCCAGGGGGCCCATACGAGCAGTACTTC. Translation: CASSRPGGPYEQYF.

This rearrangement joins TRBV2 to TRBJ1-6, with a possible D match to TRBD1 (5 bases). The germline CDR1 and CDR2 sequences are SNHLY and FYNNEI. Trimming left V 1 base short and J 10 bases short, with 14 bases between. This CDR3 contains 15 residues. The CDR3 DNA reads as TGTGCCAGCAGTGAAGACTCAGGGTTTATGTCACCCCTCCACTTT. Amino acid sequence: CASSEDSGFMSPLHF.

The chain is built from TRBV28 and TRBJ1-2; D is possibly TRBD1 (5 bases). V gave up 6 bases and J gave up 4 bases, with 9 bases separating them. This CDR3 has 12 residues. Germline V gives CDR1 MDHEN, CDR2 SYDVKM. The CDR3 bases are TGTGCCAGCAGAGACAGCGTCTATGGCTACACCTTC. Residues: CASRDSVYGYTF.